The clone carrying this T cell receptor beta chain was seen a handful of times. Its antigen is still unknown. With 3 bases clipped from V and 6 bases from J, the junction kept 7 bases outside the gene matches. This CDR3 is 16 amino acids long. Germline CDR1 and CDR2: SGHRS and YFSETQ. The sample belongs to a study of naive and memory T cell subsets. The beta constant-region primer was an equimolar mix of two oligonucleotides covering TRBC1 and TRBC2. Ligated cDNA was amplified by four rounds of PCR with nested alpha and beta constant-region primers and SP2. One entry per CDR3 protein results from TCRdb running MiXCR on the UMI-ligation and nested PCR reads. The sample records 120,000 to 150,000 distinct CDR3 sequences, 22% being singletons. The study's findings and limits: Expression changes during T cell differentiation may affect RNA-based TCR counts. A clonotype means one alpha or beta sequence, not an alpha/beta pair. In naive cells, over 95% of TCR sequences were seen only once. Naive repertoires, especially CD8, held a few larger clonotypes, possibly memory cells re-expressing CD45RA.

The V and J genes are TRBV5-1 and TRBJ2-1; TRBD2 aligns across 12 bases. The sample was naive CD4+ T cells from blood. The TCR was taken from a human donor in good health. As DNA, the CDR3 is TGCGCCAGCAGCTCCCTCCTAGCGGGAGGGGCCAATGAGCAGTTCTTC. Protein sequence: CASSSLLAGGANEQFF.